What follows are 32 T cell receptor beta chains derived from one specimen sequenced in a study of Ad26.COV2.S vaccination and SARS-CoV-2 variants. Treatment of the sample: over 15 received Ad26.COV2.S at low or high dose, single or two shots; about 5 received placebo; per-sample allocation not given. Specimens were obtained on day 63 following the first vaccine or placebo injection. The data were produced by immunoSEQ multiplex PCR, yet TCRdb's version contains in-frame clones alone and is incomplete. The table records about 400,000 clones, 88% of them present only once. Sample: peripheral blood, taken in a trial of Ad26.COV2.S vaccine versus placebo. The receptor source for this set is a person between 18 and 65 years old who received the Ad26.COV2.S COVID-19 vaccine or a placebo.

Only one count was recorded for this clone. The chain links TRBV6-2 or TRBV6-3 to TRBJ2-1, with 7 bases that match TRBD2. Germline CDR1 and CDR2: MNHEY and SVGEGT. J gave up 9 bases and V 2 bases, and 7 bases lay outside the gene matches. The CDR3 runs to 14 residues. CDR3 sequence reads: CASSYRGVGSEQFF. As DNA, the CDR3 is TGTGCCAGCAGTTACCGGGGGGTCGGAAGTGAGCAGTTCTTC.

The gene calls are TRBV16 and TRBJ1-5, with D perhaps TRBD1 (6 bases). CDR1 and CDR2 from the germline V gene are KGHSY and FQNENV. This CDR3 has 17 amino acids. Between the trimmed V and J ends, which lost 4 bases and 6 bases, there was a span of 22 bases. The DNA of the CDR3 is TGTGCCAGCAGCCCACCTCTAACGGGGGCGAACAGTCAGCCCCAGCATTTT. Translated: CASSPPLTGANSQPQHF.

This clone has only a few counts. This chain joins TRBV11-3 and TRBJ1-5; D is perhaps TRBD1 (5 bases). V lost 5 bases and J lost 9, with 17 bases in between. The V gene's germline CDR1 is SGHNT and CDR2 YENEEA. The length of the CDR3 is 14 residues. The CDR3 DNA reads as TGTGCCAGCAGCCAAACAGGTTCCCCCGGGCCCCAGCATTTT. Translated: CASSQTGSPGPQHF.

This clone was seen repeatedly, ten times or more. The J gene is TRBJ2-1, the V gene TRBV29-1; TRBD1 agrees at 7 bases. V dropped 4 bases and J dropped 7; count of bases not matched to a gene: 1. This CDR3 comprises 11 residues. Germline CDR1 and CDR2: SQVTM and ANQGSEA. CDR3: CSVARGNEQFF. The DNA of the CDR3 is TGCAGCGTTGCCAGGGGGAATGAGCAGTTCTTC.

The J gene is TRBJ2-1, the V gene TRBV14; a possible D gene is TRBD2 (5 bases). The V gene lost 6 bases and the J gene lost 12 bases, with 21 bases spanning the gap. In germline, CDR1 is SGHDN, CDR2 FVKESK. The CDR3 length is 14 residues. Written as DNA, the CDR3 is TGTGCCAGCAGTCAATGGAAGACGGGATGGGGGCAGTTCTTC. Protein product: CASSQWKTGWGQFF.

This chain connects TRBV12-3 or TRBV12-4 to TRBJ2-5; either TRBD1 or TRBD2 may supply D (6 bases each). There are 11 residues in the CDR3. Trimming removed 7 bases at V and 7 bases at J, with 10 bases between. DNA for the CDR3: TGTGCCAGCACCAAGGGGGGGACCCAGTACTTC. Translating gives CASTKGGTQYF.

The genes are TRBV6-5 and TRBJ2-2, with unresolved D. Between the trimmed V and J ends, which lost 2 bases and 7 bases, there was a span of 8 bases. The CDR3 consists of 13 residues. Germline values: CDR1 MNHEY, CDR2 SVGAGI. The CDR3 nucleotides are TGTGCCAGCAGTTACCAGTTTAACGGGGAGCTGTTTTTT. This translates into CASSYQFNGELFF.

This clone was detected a few times. The chain employs TRBV7-9 and TRBJ1-2; maybe TRBD1 (5 bases). From germline, CDR1 is SEHNR and CDR2 FQNEAQ (reference sequence). V dropped 8 bases and J dropped 5 bases, with 18 bases sitting between them. The CDR3 is 14 residues long. CDR3 region: CASPSPRTLYGYTF. DNA of the CDR3: TGTGCCAGCCCCTCCCCCCGGACACTATATGGCTACACCTTC.

The chain has TRBV15 and TRBJ2-1, with TRBD1 matching 8 bases. The CDR3 spans 15 residues. Germline CDR1 reads LNHNV; CDR2 reads YYDKDF (reference sequence). J was trimmed by 9 bases and V by 6 bases; bases with no gene match: 13. For the CDR3, the DNA is TGTGCCACCAGGTGGACAGGGTTGTTCGTTGGTGAGCAGTTCTTC. The encoded protein is CATRWTGLFVGEQFF.

This sequence joins TRBV19 and TRBJ2-7; 8 nucleotides align to TRBD1. This CDR3 contains 15 residues. Germline loops: CDR1 LNHDA, CDR2 SQIVND (reference sequence). Trimming removed 4 bases from V and 5 bases from J; junction bases left unmatched: 10. CDR3 loop: CASSTRQGIQDEQYF. CDR3 coding DNA: TGTGCCAGTAGTACCAGACAGGGGATACAGGACGAGCAGTACTTC.

This clone was recorded a few times. This rearrangement joins TRBV7-9 to TRBJ1-2; D is ambiguous. The V end was cut by 0 bases, the J end by 2 bases, with 7 bases between. The CDR3 length is 14 residues. Germline-derived CDR1 and CDR2 are SEHNR and FQNEAQ (reference sequence). DNA of the CDR3: TGTGCCAGCAGCTTAGCGGTCAGCAACTATGGCTACACCTTC. Protein sequence: CASSLAVSNYGYTF.

V usage is TRBV3-1 (or the pseudogene TRBV3-2) and J usage is TRBJ2-2, with D maybe TRBD1 (5 bases). This CDR3 has 15 amino acids. Germline CDR1 and CDR2: LGHDT and YNNKEL (reference sequence). V was cut by 3 bases and J by 6 bases, with 14 bases left in between. CDR3 sequence (DNA): TGTGCCAGCAGCCAGGAAACCCAGGGTGCCGGGGAGCTGTTTTTT. This gives the protein CASSQETQGAGELFF.

This clone was counted a single time. This rearrangement joins TRBV6-2 or TRBV6-3 to TRBJ2-7; no definite D call. Per germline, CDR1 MNHEY and CDR2 SVGEGT. CDR3 size: 16 residues. The V gene lost 0 bases and the J gene lost 4 bases, with 16 bases spanning the gap. In DNA, the CDR3 is TGTGCCAGCAGTTACTCGAAGATCAGCCCTCAATACGAGCAGTACTTC. This codes for CASSYSKISPQYEQYF.

The J gene is TRBJ2-6, the V gene TRBV19, with TRBD1 as a possible D gene (7 bases). Germline V gene sequence: CDR1 LNHDA, CDR2 SQIVND (reference sequence). This CDR3 has 14 amino acids. Between the trimmed V and J ends, which lost 7 bases and 3 bases, there was a span of 10 bases. The CDR3 nucleotides are TGTGCCAGTATTCAGGGGGGTGGGGCCAACGTCCTGACTTTC. Translation: CASIQGGGANVLTF.

This clone was seen a handful of times. The chain couples TRBV7-2 to TRBJ2-7; D not resolved. The V gene's germline CDR1 is SGHTA and CDR2 FQGNSA. The CDR3 has 13 residues. V was clipped by 4 bases and J by 0 bases, with 7 bases between them. As DNA, the CDR3 is TGTGCCAGCAGCTGGGCCAGCTCCTACGAGCAGTACTTC. This encodes CASSWASSYEQYF.

The chain has TRBV29-1 and TRBJ1-4; 9 bases are a match to TRBD1. After removal of 7 bases from V and 6 bases from J, the junction contained 3 bases not matched to a gene. The CDR3 runs 12 residues. CDR1 and CDR2 (germline): SQVTM, ANQGSEA. DNA for the CDR3: TGCAGCGGTCGGGACAGGGATGAAAAACTGTTTTTT. Amino acid sequence: CSGRDRDEKLFF.

As for this clone: Other nucleotide sequences in the sample specify the same CDR3. This chain connects TRBV27 to TRBJ1-5; weak D call: TRBD1 (5 bases). The CDR3 is made up of 14 amino acids. With 4 bases removed from V and 4 bases from J, the gap between germline ends came to 11 bases. The germline V gene encodes CDR1 MNHEY and CDR2 SMNVEV (reference sequence). The CDR3 DNA reads as TGTGCCAGCAGTTACCAAGGGGCGAATCAGCCCCAGCATTTT. Translated: CASSYQGANQPQHF.

V is TRBV11-2 and J is TRBJ2-7; 11 bases agree with TRBD2. This CDR3 has 18 amino acids. V gave up 0 bases and J gave up 0 bases; unmatched junction bases: 7. The germline CDR1 and CDR2 sequences are SGHAT and FQNNGV. CDR3 region: CASSLDRSGGAISYEQYF. CDR3 in DNA: TGTGCCAGCAGCTTAGACCGTAGCGGGGGGGCCATCTCCTACGAGCAGTACTTC.

The rearrangement joins TRBV5-5 to TRBJ2-5, with 7 bases matching TRBD1. Germline CDR1 and CDR2: SGHKS and YYEKEE (reference sequence). The CDR3 runs 14 residues. The J segment lost 4 bases and the V segment lost 3 bases, leaving 6 bases of the junction unmatched. The CDR3 DNA reads TGTGCCAGCAGCTCCGACAGGGACGGAGAGACCCAGTACTTC. It is translated as CASSSDRDGETQYF.

The rearrangement uses TRBV4-3 and TRBJ2-2; TRBD2 might be the D (7 bases). Deletions cut 1 base from V and 4 bases from J, with 16 bases between. The CDR3 contains 17 residues. The germline V gene encodes CDR1 LGHNA and CDR2 YSLEER. DNA of the CDR3: TGCGCCAGCAGCCAAGTGGACTACGGGGGGCCCACCGGGGAGCTGTTTTTT. It codes for CASSQVDYGGPTGELFF.

This clone was seen only once. The rearrangement joins TRBV7-6 to TRBJ2-3; D is possibly TRBD2 (5 bases). The CDR3 totals 15 residues. V was shortened by 5 bases and J by 0 bases, with 12 bases between the two germline ends. In germline, CDR1 is SGHVS, CDR2 FNYEAQ. As DNA, the CDR3 is TGTGCCAGCAGCATTACTAGTATCAGCACAGATACGCAGTATTTT. Its translation is CASSITSISTDTQYF.

This clone was counted between two and nine times. The genes are TRBV9 and TRBJ1-6, with D possibly TRBD1 on 5 matching bases. Looked up from germline, CDR1 is SGDLS and CDR2 is YYNGEE. V was cut by 3 bases and J by 7 bases, with 11 bases left in between. This CDR3 comprises 14 residues. The CDR3 sequence is CASSETVENSPLHF. In nucleotides, the CDR3 is TGTGCCAGCAGCGAGACAGTCGAGAATTCACCCCTCCACTTT.

This clone appeared once. The chain employs TRBV3-1 (or the pseudogene TRBV3-2) and TRBJ2-2; perhaps D is TRBD1 or TRBD2 (5 bases each). The V end lost 0 bases, the J end lost 7 bases, and 9 bases lay between the germline ends. The CDR3 spans 14 residues. Germline CDR1 reads LGHDT; CDR2 reads YNNKEL (reference sequence). CDR3 bases: TGTGCCAGCAGCCAAGATGGGGGATACGGGGAGCTGTTTTTT. Translated: CASSQDGGYGELFF.

V usage is TRBV27 and J usage is TRBJ2-3, with D perhaps TRBD1 (6 bases). CDR1 and CDR2 from the germline V gene are MNHEY and SMNVEV (reference sequence). With 6 bases removed from V and 2 bases from J, the gap between germline ends came to 15 bases. The CDR3 is 15 residues long. CDR3 coding DNA: TGTGCCAGCAGCCCCCAATGGGGGCTCACAGATACGCAGTATTTT. This sequence encodes CASSPQWGLTDTQYF.

The CDR3 loop is CASSESDREKETQYF. In DNA form, the CDR3 reads TGCGCCAGCAGTGAGTCGGACAGGGAAAAAGAGACCCAGTACTTC. This chain joins TRBV23-1 and TRBJ2-5, with 8 nucleotides matching TRBD1. TRBV23-1 is given ORF status, its function remaining uncertain. Losses at the gene ends were 5 bases for V and 3 bases for J; bases not matched to a gene: 8. There are 15 residues in the CDR3.

The DNA for the CDR3 is TGTGCCAGCAGCCAAGAACCCAGGGACAGTCCTAGCACAGATACGCAGTATTTT. Translated: CASSQEPRDSPSTDTQYF. The chain combines TRBV3-1 (or the pseudogene TRBV3-2) with TRBJ2-3; 7 bases are shared with TRBD1. This CDR3 spans 18 amino acids. Looked up from germline, CDR1 is LGHDT and CDR2 is YNNKEL (reference sequence). Trimming took 0 bases from V and 0 from J; bases not matched to a gene: 9.

The rearrangement links TRBV7-9 to TRBJ2-1; 9 bases align to TRBD2. Looked up from germline, CDR1 is SEHNR and CDR2 is FQNEAQ (reference sequence). The CDR3 extends over 15 amino acids. Trimming took 6 bases from V and 3 from J; bases not matched to a gene: 6. Written as DNA, the CDR3 is TGTGCCAGCAGTGATAGCGGGGGCCTCTACAATGAGCAGTTCTTC. Its protein product is CASSDSGGLYNEQFF.

The genes are TRBV19 and TRBJ2-2; TRBD1 aligns across 8 bases. The length of the CDR3 is 15 residues. With V trimmed by 2 bases and J by 6 bases, 5 bases remained unmatched. CDR1 is LNHDA, CDR2 SQIVND, per germline (reference sequence). This CDR3 reads CASSILAQGAGELFF. Written as DNA, the CDR3 is TGTGCCAGTAGTATATTAGCACAGGGGGCCGGGGAGCTGTTTTTT.

The V and J genes are TRBV28 and TRBJ2-3; TRBD2 matches at 14 bases. CDR3 length: 16 residues. Trimming removed 0 bases from V and 4 bases from J; junction bases left unmatched: 0. Germline V lookup: CDR1 MDHEN, CDR2 SYDVKM. The CDR3 DNA is TGTGCCAGCAGTTTATGGGGACTAGCGGGGGCAGATACGCAGTATTTT. Its translation: CASSLWGLAGADTQYF.

This rearrangement joins TRBV28 to TRBJ1-6; perhaps TRBD1 as D (5 bases). CDR3 length: 16 residues. With 3 bases removed from V and 0 bases from J, the gap between germline ends came to 9 bases. Germline V gene sequence: CDR1 MDHEN, CDR2 SYDVKM. The CDR3 reads CASSFGRDSYNSPLHF. Written as DNA, the CDR3 is TGTGCCAGCAGTTTCGGCAGGGACTCCTATAATTCACCCCTCCACTTT.

The chain couples TRBV7-8 to TRBJ2-5; the D gene is possibly TRBD1 (6 bases). The CDR3 totals 15 residues. Trimming cost V 1 base and J 4 bases, with 13 bases left between them. CDR1 and CDR2 (germline): SGHVS, FQNEAQ. CDR3 DNA: TGTGCCAGCAGCTTAGTACAGGGAAAAGGAGAGACCCAGTACTTC. The encoded protein is CASSLVQGKGETQYF.

J is TRBJ1-1 and V is TRBV25-1; a weak D match, TRBD1 (5 bases). Germline V gene lookup returns CDR1 MGHDK and CDR2 SYGVNS. Trimming took off 7 bases at V and 2 bases at J, with 11 bases between the two ends. The CDR3 consists of 13 residues. The CDR3 loop is CASTGHRNTEAFF. In nucleotides, the CDR3 is TGTGCCAGCACCGGACACCGTAACACTGAAGCTTTCTTT.